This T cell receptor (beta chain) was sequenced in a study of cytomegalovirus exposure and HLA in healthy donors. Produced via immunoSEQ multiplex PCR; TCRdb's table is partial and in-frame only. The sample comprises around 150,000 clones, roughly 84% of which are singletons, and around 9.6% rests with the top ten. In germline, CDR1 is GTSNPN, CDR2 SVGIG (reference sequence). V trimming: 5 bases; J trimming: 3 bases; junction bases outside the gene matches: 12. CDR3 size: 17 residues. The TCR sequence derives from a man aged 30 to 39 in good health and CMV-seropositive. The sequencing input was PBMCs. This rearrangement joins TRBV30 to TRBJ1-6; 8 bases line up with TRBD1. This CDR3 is CAWAYTGTGVYNSPLHF. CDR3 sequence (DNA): TGTGCCTGGGCTTACACCGGGACAGGCGTCTATAATTCACCCCTCCACTTT.